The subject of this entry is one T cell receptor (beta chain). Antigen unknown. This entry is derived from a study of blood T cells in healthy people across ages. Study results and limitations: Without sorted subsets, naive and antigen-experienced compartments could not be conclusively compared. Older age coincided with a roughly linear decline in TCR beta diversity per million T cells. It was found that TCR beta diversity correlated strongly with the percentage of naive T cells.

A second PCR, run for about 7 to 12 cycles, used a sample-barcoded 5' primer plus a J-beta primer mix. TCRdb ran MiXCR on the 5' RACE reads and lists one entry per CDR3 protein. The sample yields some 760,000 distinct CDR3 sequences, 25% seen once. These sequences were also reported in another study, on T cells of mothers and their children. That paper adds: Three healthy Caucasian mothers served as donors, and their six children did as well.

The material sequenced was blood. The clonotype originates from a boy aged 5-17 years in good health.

In DNA, the CDR3 is TGTGCCAGCAGTGCCCCACAGGGGGCCACCTACGAGCAGTACTTC. Protein product: CASSAPQGATYEQYF. The chain uses TRBV2 and TRBJ2-1; 9 bases align to TRBD1. The better agreement between TRBJ2-7 and the DNA end casts doubt on the J call. CDR3 length equals 15 residues. Per the germline V gene, CDR1 is SNHLY and CDR2 is FYNNEI.